These 15 T cell receptor beta chains originate from one sample sequenced in a study of somatic mutations in cytotoxic T cells in rheumatoid arthritis. TCRdb's table, derived via immunoSEQ multiplex PCR, lists solely in-frame clones and lacks some. The sample contains 18,000 or so clones, over 70% of which appear only once. The source material was CD8+ T cells sorted from blood. These receptors all come from a woman aged 60-75 years in good health.

J is TRBJ1-6 and V is TRBV11-1; 7 nucleotides line up with TRBD1. Looked up from germline, CDR1 is SGHAT and CDR2 is FQDESV (reference sequence). V lost 5 bases and J lost 2; bases outside the gene matches: 9. The CDR3 has 17 amino acids. The CDR3 region is CASSPGTARAYNSPLHF. The CDR3 DNA reads TGTGCCAGCAGCCCCGGGACAGCTAGAGCCTATAATTCACCCCTCCACTTT.

This clone appeared once. The chain is built from TRBV25-1 and TRBJ2-7; D is unresolved. CDR1 and CDR2 from the germline V gene are MGHDK and SYGVNS. V shed 8 bases and J shed 0 bases, with 14 bases lying between them. This CDR3 is built from 14 residues. CDR3 in amino acids: CASALSRYSYEQYF. The CDR3, as DNA: TGTGCCAGCGCCCTTTCCCGCTACTCCTACGAGCAGTACTTC.

The CDR3 bases are TGTGCCAGCAGCTTAGGCTACAGGGTCACAGATACGCAGTATTTT. It is translated as CASSLGYRVTDTQYF. The chain carries TRBV13 and TRBJ2-3; possible D gene TRBD1, 6 bases. CDR1 and CDR2 (germline): PRHDT, FYEKMQ (reference sequence). The CDR3 runs to 15 residues. Trimming stripped 0 bases from V and 2 bases from J, with 9 bases between.

The genes are TRBV5-6 and TRBJ2-7; the match to TRBD1 covers 9 bases. Germline CDR1 reads SGHDT; CDR2 reads YYEEEE. The CDR3 totals 14 residues. Losses at the gene ends were 1 base for V and 2 bases for J; bases not matched to a gene: 1. This CDR3 reads CASSLRDRAYEQYF. The CDR3 nucleotides read TGTGCCAGCAGCTTGCGGGACAGGGCCTACGAGCAGTACTTC.

This chain connects TRBV4-2 to TRBJ1-1, with 10 bases that match TRBD1. V lost 4 bases to trimming and J lost 1 base; unmatched junction nucleotides: 3. The germline V gene has CDR1 LGHNA and CDR2 YNFKEQ. This CDR3 has 15 residues. CDR3 bases: TGTGCCAGCAGCCGGACAGGGGGGGGGAACACTGAAGCTTTCTTT. Amino acids: CASSRTGGGNTEAFF.

This chain uses TRBV6-1 with TRBJ2-7; 7 bases match TRBD2. This CDR3 has 15 amino acids. Germline V gene data show CDR1 as MNHNS and CDR2 as SASEGT. The J segment lost 1 base and the V segment lost 5 bases, leaving 8 bases of the junction unmatched. CDR3: CASSPEGRGSYEQYF. CDR3 nucleotides: TGTGCCAGCAGTCCTGAGGGGCGGGGGTCCTACGAGCAGTACTTC.

V is TRBV5-6 and J is TRBJ1-5; the match to TRBD1 covers 10 bases. Germline assignment: CDR1 SGHDT and CDR2 YYEEEE. V was clipped by 3 bases and J by 5 bases; unmatched bases: 8. The CDR3 is 16 residues long. The CDR3: CASSSGGDRGDQPQHF. For the CDR3, the DNA is TGTGCCAGCAGCTCCGGGGGGGACAGGGGCGATCAGCCCCAGCATTTT.

The genes are TRBV7-6 and TRBJ2-3; D not resolved. Germline CDR1 reads SGHVS; CDR2 reads FNYEAQ. The ends were cut back, 4 bases at V and 0 bases at J, with 2 bases in the middle. This CDR3 spans 12 amino acids. DNA of the CDR3: TGTGCCAGCAGCTCGAGCACAGATACGCAGTATTTT. Its translation is CASSSSTDTQYF.

The V call is TRBV5-1, the J call TRBJ2-7; D is ambiguous. This CDR3 contains 14 residues. The germline V gene encodes CDR1 SGHRS and CDR2 YFSETQ. Between the trimmed V and J ends, which lost 2 bases and 0 bases, there was a span of 9 bases. CDR3 in DNA: TGCGCCAGCAGCTTTCGGAGCTACTCCTACGAGCAGTACTTC. Amino acids: CASSFRSYSYEQYF.

This clone was picked up a small number of times. The J gene is TRBJ1-2, the V gene TRBV27; D gene ambiguous. Germline V gene lookup returns CDR1 MNHEY and CDR2 SMNVEV (reference sequence). The V end lost 6 bases, the J end lost 2 bases, and 4 bases lay between the germline ends. The CDR3 contains 11 residues. The CDR3 nucleotides read TGTGCCAGCAGACACAACTATGGCTACACCTTC. Protein product: CASRHNYGYTF.

This clone was recorded a few times. The CDR3 nucleotides are TGTGCCAGCAGCCCTGACACCTCCTACGAGCAGTACTTC. Protein: CASSPDTSYEQYF. The genes are TRBV7-8 and TRBJ2-7; D is undetermined. This CDR3 contains 13 residues. CDR1 and CDR2 from the germline V gene are SGHVS and FQNEAQ. Deletions cut 5 bases from V and 0 bases from J, with 8 bases between.

The CDR3 coding sequence is TGTGCCAGCAGCTTAGATCACAGTATCTACGAGCAGTACTTC. It encodes CASSLDHSIYEQYF. This chain connects TRBV7-9 to TRBJ2-7; D is unresolved. Trimming cost V 1 base and J 3 bases, with 10 bases left between them. The length of the CDR3 is 14 residues. The germline V gene has CDR1 SEHNR and CDR2 FQNEAQ (reference sequence).

This clone was counted a few times. The rearrangement joins TRBV30 to TRBJ1-1; D is possibly TRBD1 (5 bases). The CDR3 extends over 10 amino acids. CDR1 and CDR2 (germline): GTSNPN, SVGIG (reference sequence). CDR3 bases: TGTGGGGGGTCGGCCACTGAAGCTTTCTTT. Its translation: CGGSATEAFF.

The chain uses TRBV6-1 and TRBJ2-1; D might be TRBD2 (8 bases). The V and J ends lost 2 bases and 13 bases respectively, with 33 bases between them. The CDR3 runs 19 residues. Germline loops: CDR1 MNHNS, CDR2 SASEGT. This CDR3 is CASSERGQGWTSWGGIQFF. CDR3 coding DNA: TGTGCCAGCAGTGAAAGGGGGCAGGGTTGGACTAGCTGGGGTGGGATACAGTTCTTC.

The rearrangement uses TRBV2 and TRBJ2-1; D assignment may be TRBD1 or TRBD2 (5 bases each). The V gene lost 4 bases and the J gene lost 2 bases, with 15 bases spanning the gap. This CDR3 has 16 residues. The germline CDR1 and CDR2 sequences are SNHLY and FYNNEI. The CDR3 here is CASSVRDHLTYNEQFF. The CDR3 coding sequence is TGTGCCAGCAGTGTTAGGGACCATCTTACCTACAATGAGCAGTTCTTC.